This is a list of T cell receptor beta chains from one sample in a study of vaccination and CD4 T cells after COVID-19. TCRdb re-analysed the PCR reads in MiXCR, keeping a single row per CDR3 protein. The table includes 9,000 to 13,000 distinct CDR3 sequences, less than 70% detected once. These TCRs are of unknown antigen specificity. Sequencing used CD4+ T cells from blood, cultured in vitro, obtained before SARS-CoV-2 vaccination. Receptors were obtained from a human donor who had recovered from COVID-19. Both conserved end residues are part of each CDR3. D genes are given only for firm matches. A clone size is listed for some rows: how often the clone was seen (once, few, many), or a class if it is expanded.

clone_size j_call d_call v_call cdr3_nt cdr3_aa
NA TRBJ1-5 NA TRBV2 TGTGCCAGCAGTGAATCGTACGGGGCCAATCAGCCCCAGCATTTT CASSESYGANQPQHF
NA TRBJ1-5 NA TRBV20-1 TGCAGTGCCCAAGCCTCGGGTCAATATCAGCCCCAGCATTTT CSAQASGQYQPQHF
NA TRBJ2-7 TRBD2 TRBV6-5 TGTGCCAGCAGTTACGCTAGCGGGAGGGTGTCCTACGAGCAGTACTTC CASSYASGRVSYEQYF
NA TRBJ1-5 NA TRBV6-2/TRBV6-3 TGTGCCAGCAGCCAGCGGGGACCTGGGGCAAATCAGCCCCAGCATTTT CASSQRGPGANQPQHF
NA TRBJ2-5 TRBD2 TRBV20-1 TGCAGTGCTAGACGCCCCGGACTAGCGGGAGTTCGGGAGACCCAGTACTTC CSARRPGLAGVRETQYF
NA TRBJ2-5 NA TRBV7-9 TGTGCCAGCAGCTTAATCATCGAGACCCAGTACTTC CASSLIIETQYF
NA TRBJ2-1 TRBD2 TRBV7-9 TGTGCCAGCAGTCCTCCCGGGACTAGCGGGAGTAATGAGCAGTTCTTC CASSPPGTSGSNEQFF
NA TRBJ2-7 NA TRBV20-1 TGCAGTGCAGCAACTAGAAATCCCTCCTACGAGCAGTACTTC CSAATRNPSYEQYF
NA TRBJ1-5 NA TRBV2 TGTGCCAGCAGCGAACTGACATATAGAGGGTTTAGCAATCAGCCCCAGCATTTT CASSELTYRGFSNQPQHF
NA TRBJ1-6 TRBD1 TRBV7-9 TGTGCCAGCAGCTTCTGGGACAGGGGTGATTCACCCCTCCACTTT CASSFWDRGDSPLHF
NA TRBJ2-7 NA TRBV12-3/TRBV12-4 TGTGCCAGCAGTTTAGCGGGGCTCTACTACGAGCAGTACTTC CASSLAGLYYEQYF
NA TRBJ2-7 NA TRBV5-1 TGCGCCAGCAGCTTGGTCGGGGGCGAGCAGTACTTC CASSLVGGEQYF
NA TRBJ2-7 NA TRBV6-4 TGTGCCAGCAGTGACTTGGGCGGGATCTCGTACGAGCAGTACTTC CASSDLGGISYEQYF
NA TRBJ1-5 NA TRBV7-2 TGTGCCAGCAGCTGGGAGGGGAACCGGAATCAGCCCCAGCATTTT CASSWEGNRNQPQHF
NA TRBJ2-2 NA TRBV20-1 TGCAGTGCTAGAGATCCTGGGGGGAACACCGGGGAGCTGTTTTTT CSARDPGGNTGELFF
NA TRBJ2-5 NA TRBV24-1 TGTGCCACCAGTGAACTGTCCGCGTACCAAGAGACCCAGTACTTC CATSELSAYQETQYF
NA TRBJ2-5 NA TRBV18 TGTGCCAGCTCACCAGGGCACCAAGAGACCCAGTACTTC CASSPGHQETQYF
NA TRBJ1-1 NA TRBV5-8 TGTGCCAGCAGCTTGCGACCCCTTTACACTGAAGCTTTCTTT CASSLRPLYTEAFF
NA TRBJ2-3 TRBD1 TRBV28 TGTGCCAGCATCAGGGGGCGCAGCACAGATACGCAGTATTTT CASIRGRSTDTQYF
NA TRBJ2-1 NA TRBV27 TGTGCCAGCAGTTCCCCCCAGGGAAGAACAAAGCAGTTCTTC CASSSPQGRTKQFF
once TRBJ1-5 NA TRBV29-1 TGCAGCGTAGAATCAGGGGTAGGCCAGCCCCAGCATTTT CSVESGVGQPQHF
few TRBJ1-1 NA TRBV27 TGTGCCAGCAGTTTATTTGGAAACACTGAAGCTTTCTTT CASSLFGNTEAFF
NA TRBJ1-1 TRBD1 TRBV5-1 TGCGCCAGCAGCCCGGGGGACAGTGCCTTCACTGAAGCTTTCTTT CASSPGDSAFTEAFF
medium-sized TRBJ1-2 NA TRBV6-5 TGTGCCAGCAGTTACTTAGGGGTGCACTATGGCTACACCTTC CASSYLGVHYGYTF
NA TRBJ1-5 NA TRBV20-1 TGCAGTGCTAGAGTGGGGAGCCAGCCCCAGCATTTT CSARVGSQPQHF
NA TRBJ2-3 NA TRBV20-1 TGCAGTGCTAGCGCAGGGCTGGGCACAGATACGCAGTATTTT CSASAGLGTDTQYF
NA TRBJ1-1 TRBD1 TRBV20-1 TGCAGTGCTGGGGTGACAGGGGAGGGTTTCTTT CSAGVTGEGFF
NA TRBJ2-2 NA TRBV20-1 TGCAGTGCTAGAGAGACCTCTAGCGGGGAGCTGTTTTTT CSARETSSGELFF
few TRBJ2-7 TRBD1 TRBV7-2 TGTGCCAGCAGCTGGAGGACAGGGGGCGCCTACGAGCAGTACTTC CASSWRTGGAYEQYF
NA TRBJ1-5 NA TRBV6-1 TGTGCCAGCAGTGAAGCCAATCAGCCCCAGCATTTT CASSEANQPQHF
NA TRBJ2-3 NA TRBV7-7 TGTGCCAGCAGCTCCAATCTAAGGGATACGCAGTATTTT CASSSNLRDTQYF
few TRBJ1-5 TRBD1 TRBV19 TGTGCCAGTAGTATAGATCGAACGAGGGGGCTCGGCAATCAGCCCCAGCATTTT CASSIDRTRGLGNQPQHF
NA TRBJ2-2 NA TRBV7-9 TGTGCCAGCAGCCCTGACGGAGGCAGCGGGGAGCTGTTTTTT CASSPDGGSGELFF
few TRBJ2-1 NA TRBV20-1 TGCAGTGCTAGAGATCCCCAGGCAGGGGGGAATGAGCAGTTCTTC CSARDPQAGGNEQFF
NA TRBJ2-7 TRBD1 TRBV30 TGTGCCTGGAGTTTCGGAGACAGGGGGAAGATGAGCTACGAGCAGTACTTC CAWSFGDRGKMSYEQYF
NA TRBJ1-2 NA TRBV28 TGTGCCAGCAGTTTGACGCGTGGCTACACCTTC CASSLTRGYTF
NA TRBJ2-1 NA TRBV6-1 TGTGCCAGCAGTGCACGGGACCTCCCCAACAATGAGCAGTTCTTC CASSARDLPNNEQFF
NA TRBJ1-4 TRBD1 TRBV4-2 TGTGCCAGCAGCCAAGATTCTAAGACAGGGGAAGGGGAAAAACTGTTTTTT CASSQDSKTGEGEKLFF
NA TRBJ1-5 NA TRBV19 TGTGCCAGTATTACCCCCTTTGTAGAGGCTCGAAGGGGGTCCCAGCATTTT CASITPFVEARRGSQHF
NA TRBJ1-1 NA TRBV2 TGTGCCAGCAGAGACGGACACCAGAACACTGAAGCTTTCTTT CASRDGHQNTEAFF
NA TRBJ2-5 NA TRBV20-1 TGCAGTGCTAGAGCCGCTGTGGGATACCAAGAGACCCAGTACTTC CSARAAVGYQETQYF
NA TRBJ2-5 NA TRBV7-6 TGTGCCAGCAGCTTTTCTGTAGACCAAGAGACCCAGTACTTC CASSFSVDQETQYF
NA TRBJ2-5 NA TRBV12-3/TRBV12-4 TGTGCCAGCAGTTTTTGGGAGCGCGAGACCCAGTACTTC CASSFWERETQYF